This TCR beta chain was captured in a study of T cells in Graves' hyperthyroidism and ophthalmopathy. The germline V gene encodes CDR1 SNHLY and CDR2 FYNNEI. The CDR3 has 17 amino acids. It was RNA transcripts that yielded the amplified TCR beta CDR3 regions. HTBI primers drove first-round RT-PCR of the TCR CDR3. TCRdb recomputed calls from the multiplex PCR reads with MiXCR, one row per CDR3 protein. The repertoire holds approximately 590,000 distinct CDR3 sequences, approximately 44% seen once, with 8.2% in the top ten. Aged 18 to 65, the patients had hyperthyroidism that was newly diagnosed and had lasted under 2 months.

The V and J genes are TRBV2 and TRBJ2-5; 10 nucleotides line up with TRBD2. With the DNA end fitting TRBJ2-7 better, the J assignment may be wrong. The material sequenced was peripheral blood or thyroid tissue (not recorded which). This receptor was taken from a young woman with Graves' hyperthyroidism. CDR3 region: CATSWARSGRAIDEQYF. Here the CDR3 DNA reads TGTGCCACCAGCTGGGCTCGCAGCGGGAGGGCCATAGACGAGCAGTACTTC.